This T cell receptor (beta chain) was identified during a study of T cells in Graves' hyperthyroidism and ophthalmopathy. Clinicians diagnosed patients from clinical symptoms, serum thyroxine and TRAb, thyroid ultrasound and orbital computed tomography. Findings of the study overall: Within blood appeared most thyroid clonotypes that had expanded above 0.001.

This clonotype was seen a few times. No antigen is known for it. TCR beta CDR3 regions were amplified from RNA. The primer set for the first-round RT-PCR of the TCR CDR3 was HTBI. TCRdb reprocessed the multiplex PCR reads via MiXCR and lists one record per CDR3 protein. Of about 760,000 distinct CDR3 sequences in the sample, roughly a third were seen once. The germline V gene has CDR1 LGHNA and CDR2 YNFKEQ. V lost 1 base, J lost 4 bases, and 16 bases lay in between. The CDR3 sequence is 16 residues long. Sequencing input: blood. The clonotype was recovered from a woman between 40 and 50 years old with Graves' hyperthyroidism. This chain uses TRBV4-2 with TRBJ2-5; tentatively, D is TRBD1 (6 bases). The CDR3 region is CASSQVAGVGGETQYF. The CDR3 DNA sequence: TGTGCCAGCAGCCAAGTTGCAGGGGTCGGAGGAGAGACCCAGTACTTC.